The entry below describes one T cell receptor (beta chain). The data originate from a study of radiotherapy plus CTLA-4 blockade in lung cancer. V dropped 2 bases and J dropped 3; count of bases not matched to a gene: 7. Germline V lookup: CDR1 MRHNA, CDR2 SNTAGT. The CDR3 extends over 16 amino acids. Assay: immunoSEQ multiplex PCR; the TCRdb copy retains only in-frame clones and omits some. The table shows some 110,000 clones, with 78% occurring only once. V is TRBV6-4 and J is TRBJ2-1, with 7 bases matching TRBD2. The receptor was derived from a human donor with non-small cell lung cancer who had a partial response to radiotherapy plus ipilimumab. The sequenced sample was peripheral blood, obtained from a patient treated with radiotherapy plus ipilimumab. The CDR3 DNA reads TGTGCCAGCAGTGACGGAAGCGGGGAGATCTACAATGAGCAGTTCTTC. Translating it yields CASSDGSGEIYNEQFF.